This T cell receptor (beta chain) is drawn from a study of PD-1 blockade in classical Hodgkin lymphoma. This table comes from immunoSEQ multiplex PCR, and its TCRdb copy is limited to in-frame clones, with some not included. The profile shows 9,000 to 13,000 clones, 76% of them singletons. Exposure to brentuximab vedotin varied, and each patient had relapsed following autologous stem cell transplantation. The study recorded best responses of complete response, partial response or progressive disease. Trimming removed 1 base from V and 3 bases from J, with 7 bases in between. Germline V gene data show CDR1 as SGHDN and CDR2 as FVKESK. This CDR3 region has 13 residues.

V is TRBV14 and J is TRBJ2-7; D remains unclear. Specimen: peripheral blood mononuclear cells (PBMCs), collected at baseline. The TCR comes from a human donor with classical Hodgkin lymphoma. Here the CDR3 DNA reads TGTGCCAGCAGCCAAGTACAGTTCTACGAGCAGTACTTC. It yields the protein CASSQVQFYEQYF.